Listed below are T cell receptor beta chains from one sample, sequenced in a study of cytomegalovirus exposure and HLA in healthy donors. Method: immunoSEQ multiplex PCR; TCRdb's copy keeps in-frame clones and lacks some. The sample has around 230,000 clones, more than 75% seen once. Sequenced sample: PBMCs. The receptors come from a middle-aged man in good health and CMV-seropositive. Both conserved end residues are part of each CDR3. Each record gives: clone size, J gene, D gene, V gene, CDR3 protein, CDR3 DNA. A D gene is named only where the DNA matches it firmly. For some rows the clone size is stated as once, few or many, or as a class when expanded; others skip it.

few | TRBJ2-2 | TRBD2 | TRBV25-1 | CASQREDGTGELFF | TGTGCCAGCCAGCGGGAAGATGGGACCGGGGAGCTGTTTTTT
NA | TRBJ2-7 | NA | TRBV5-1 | CASSLGLRTASVSYEQYF | TGCGCCAGCAGCTTGGGCCTCCGCACGGCTAGCGTTTCCTACGAGCAGTACTTC
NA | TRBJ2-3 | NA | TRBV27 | CASSIRTDTQYF | TGTGCCAGCAGTATCAGAACAGATACGCAGTATTTT
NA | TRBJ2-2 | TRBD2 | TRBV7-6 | CASSLLAELNTGELFF | TGTGCCAGCAGCTTGCTAGCGGAATTGAACACCGGGGAGCTGTTTTTT
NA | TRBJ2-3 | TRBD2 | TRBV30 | CAWSVDPSGRDTQYF | TGTGCCTGGAGTGTAGATCCTAGCGGGAGAGATACGCAGTATTTT
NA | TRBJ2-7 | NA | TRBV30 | CAWSGAPGQLVHEQYF | TGTGCCTGGAGCGGAGCGCCAGGACAGCTGGTACACGAGCAGTACTTC
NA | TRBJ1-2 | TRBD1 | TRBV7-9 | CASSLGQGMDYGYTF | TGTGCCAGCAGCTTGGGACAGGGAATGGACTATGGCTACACCTTC
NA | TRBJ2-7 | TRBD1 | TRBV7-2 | CASSSNPGQEHRDF | TGTGCCAGCAGCTCGAATCCGGGACAGGAGCATCGGGACTTC
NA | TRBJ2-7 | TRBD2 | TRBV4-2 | CASSQEFSGGFSYEQYF | TGTGCCAGCAGCCAGGAATTTAGCGGGGGATTTTCCTACGAGCAGTACTTC
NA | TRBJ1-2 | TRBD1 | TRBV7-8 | CASRQGGMTGEYGYGYTF | TGTGCCAGCAGACAAGGAGGGATGACAGGGGAGTACGGCTATGGCTACACCTTC
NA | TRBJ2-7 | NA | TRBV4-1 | CASSQVPRTAAYEQYF | TGCGCCAGCAGCCAAGTTCCCCGGACAGCTGCCTACGAGCAGTACTTC
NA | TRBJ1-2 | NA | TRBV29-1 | CSVEGRFGYGYTF | TGCAGCGTTGAAGGGCGGTTCGGCTATGGCTACACCTTC
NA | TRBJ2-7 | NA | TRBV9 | CASSFGVHLANEQYF | TGTGCCAGCAGTTTCGGGGTTCATTTAGCCAACGAGCAGTACTTC
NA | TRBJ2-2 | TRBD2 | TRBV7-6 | CASSLGGRVTGELFF | TGTGCCAGCAGCTTAGGCGGGAGAGTCACCGGGGAGCTGTTTTTT
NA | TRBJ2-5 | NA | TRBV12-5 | CASGTGQSLGRETQYF | TGTGCTAGTGGTACCGGACAGTCTCTGGGTCGGGAGACCCAGTACTTC
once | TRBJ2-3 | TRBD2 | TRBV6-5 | CASKLAGTDTQYF | TGTGCCAGCAAACTAGCGGGCACAGATACGCAGTATTTT
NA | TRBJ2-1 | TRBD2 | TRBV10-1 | CASSGGSGDEQFF | TGCGCCAGCAGTGGCGGGAGTGGGGATGAGCAGTTCTTC
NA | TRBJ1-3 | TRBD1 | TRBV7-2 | CASSQGQGRNTIYF | TGTGCCAGCAGCCAGGGACAGGGTAGAAACACCATATATTTT
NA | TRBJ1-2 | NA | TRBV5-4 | CASSLAVEGANYGYTF | TGTGCCAGCAGCTTAGCGGTCGAGGGGGCTAACTATGGCTACACCTTC
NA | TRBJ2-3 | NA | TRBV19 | CASSISSWGVGDTQYF | TGTGCCAGTAGTATAAGCAGTTGGGGGGTCGGGGATACGCAGTATTTT
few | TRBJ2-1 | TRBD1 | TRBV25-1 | CASRLSGQGYNEQFF | TGTGCCAGCAGATTATCCGGACAGGGGTACAATGAGCAGTTCTTC
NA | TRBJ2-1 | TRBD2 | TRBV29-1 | CSVLLASSYNEQFF | TGCAGCGTGTTACTAGCGAGCTCCTACAATGAGCAGTTCTTC
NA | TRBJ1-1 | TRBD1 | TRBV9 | CASSVAGGGEAFF | TGTGCCAGCAGCGTAGCAGGGGGAGGTGAAGCTTTCTTT
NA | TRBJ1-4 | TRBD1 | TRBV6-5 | CASSSLEGAEEKLFF | TGTGCCAGCAGCTCCCTTGAGGGGGCAGAGGAAAAACTGTTTTTT
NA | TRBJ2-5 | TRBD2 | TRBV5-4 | CASSPVAGVKETQYF | TGTGCCAGCAGCCCGGTAGCGGGAGTAAAAGAGACCCAGTACTTC
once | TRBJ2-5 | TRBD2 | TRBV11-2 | CASSSGLAGVEETQYF | TGTGCCAGCAGCTCCGGACTAGCGGGAGTCGAAGAGACCCAGTACTTC
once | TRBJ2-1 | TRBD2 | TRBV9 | CASSALAGSSYNEQFF | TGTGCCAGCAGCGCCCTAGCGGGGAGCTCCTACAATGAGCAGTTCTTC
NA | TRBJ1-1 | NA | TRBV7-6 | CASSLAEDEAFF | TGTGCCAGCAGCTTAGCGGAGGACGAAGCTTTCTTT
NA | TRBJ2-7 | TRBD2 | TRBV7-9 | CASSPTSSYYEQYF | TGTGCCAGCAGCCCGACTAGCAGTTACTACGAGCAGTACTTC
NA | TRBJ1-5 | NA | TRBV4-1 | CASSQARQADQPQHF | TGCGCCAGCAGCCAAGCCCGACAGGCTGATCAGCCCCAGCATTTT
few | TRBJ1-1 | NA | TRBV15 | CATSMPGQSNTEAFF | TGTGCCACCAGCATGCCAGGACAGTCGAACACTGAAGCTTTCTTT
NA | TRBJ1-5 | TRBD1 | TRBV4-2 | CASSRTGTSNQPQHF | TGTGCCAGCAGCCGGACAGGGACGAGCAATCAGCCCCAGCATTTT
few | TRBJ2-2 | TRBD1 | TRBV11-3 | CASSRDRTTGELFF | TGTGCCAGCAGCCGGGACAGGACCACCGGGGAGCTGTTTTTT
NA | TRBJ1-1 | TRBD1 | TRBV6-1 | CASIQGGTGEAFF | TGTGCCAGCATACAGGGGGGAACAGGTGAAGCTTTCTTT
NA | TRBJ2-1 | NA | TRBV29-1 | CSVLSTPRNEQFF | TGCAGCGTTCTCAGCACTCCTAGGAATGAGCAGTTCTTC
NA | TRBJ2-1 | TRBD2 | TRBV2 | CASRKGLAVYNEQFF | TGTGCCAGCAGGAAGGGACTAGCGGTCTACAATGAGCAGTTCTTC
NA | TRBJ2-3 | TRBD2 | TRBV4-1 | CASSQDGRETDTQYF | TGCGCCAGCAGCCAAGATGGGAGGGAGACAGATACGCAGTATTTT
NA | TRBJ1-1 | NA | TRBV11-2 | CASSPSRGPEAFF | TGTGCCAGCAGCCCATCGCGGGGTCCTGAAGCTTTCTTT
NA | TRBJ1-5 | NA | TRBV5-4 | CASSLERVYSNQPQHF | TGTGCCAGCAGCTTGGAGCGGGTCTATAGCAATCAGCCCCAGCATTTT
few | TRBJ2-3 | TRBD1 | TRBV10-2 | CASSSYIDRDADTQYF | TGCGCCAGCAGTTCCTATATTGACAGGGATGCAGATACGCAGTATTTT
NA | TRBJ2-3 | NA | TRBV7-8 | CASSLGLEFSTDTQYF | TGTGCCAGCAGCTTAGGACTAGAGTTTAGCACAGATACGCAGTATTTT
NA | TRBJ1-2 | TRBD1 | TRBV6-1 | CASSRLRDREGGYTF | TGTGCCAGCAGTCGACTCCGGGACAGGGAAGGCGGCTACACCTTC
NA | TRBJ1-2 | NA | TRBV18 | CASSPGTQEGYTF | TGTGCCAGCTCACCCGGGACACAGGAGGGCTACACCTTC
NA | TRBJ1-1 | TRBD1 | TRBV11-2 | CASSLIGQGDEGAFF | TGTGCCAGCAGCTTAATCGGCCAGGGGGATGAGGGAGCTTTCTTT
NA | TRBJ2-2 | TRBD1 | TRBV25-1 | CASSEYGRGHTGELFF | TGTGCCAGCAGTGAATATGGTAGGGGGCACACCGGGGAGCTGTTTTTT
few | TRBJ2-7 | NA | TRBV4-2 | CASSQVGGQLWEQYF | TGTGCCAGCAGCCAAGTGGGGGGTCAGCTTTGGGAGCAGTACTTC
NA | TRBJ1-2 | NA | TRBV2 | CASSEAQPRYGYTF | TGTGCCAGCAGTGAAGCACAGCCCCGATATGGCTACACCTTC
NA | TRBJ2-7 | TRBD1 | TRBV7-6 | CASSKGQGYEQYF | TGTGCCAGCAGCAAGGGACAGGGCTACGAGCAGTACTTC